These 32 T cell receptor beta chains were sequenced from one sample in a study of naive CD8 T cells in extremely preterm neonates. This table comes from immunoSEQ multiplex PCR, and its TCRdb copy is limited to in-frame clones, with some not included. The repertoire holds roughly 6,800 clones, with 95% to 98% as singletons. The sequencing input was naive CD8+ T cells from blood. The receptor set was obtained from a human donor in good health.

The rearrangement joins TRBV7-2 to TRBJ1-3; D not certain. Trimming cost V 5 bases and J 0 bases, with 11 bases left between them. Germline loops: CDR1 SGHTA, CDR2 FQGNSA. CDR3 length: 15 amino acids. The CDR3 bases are TGTGCCAGCAGCCCCGACATCAACTCTGGAAACACCATATATTTT. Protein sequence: CASSPDINSGNTIYF.

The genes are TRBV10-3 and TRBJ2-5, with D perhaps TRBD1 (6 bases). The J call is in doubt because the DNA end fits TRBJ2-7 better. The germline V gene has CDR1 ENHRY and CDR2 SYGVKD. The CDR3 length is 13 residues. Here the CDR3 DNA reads TGTGCCATCAGTCCGGACAGAACCTACGAGCAGTACTTC. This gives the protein CAISPDRTYEQYF.

CDR3 sequence (DNA): TGTGCCAGCAGTTTCACAGGGGGGGACACTGAAGCTTTCTTT. Translating it yields CASSFTGGDTEAFF. The chain recombines TRBV27 with TRBJ1-1, with 8 bases aligning to TRBD1. Looked up from germline, CDR1 is MNHEY and CDR2 is SMNVEV (reference sequence). The CDR3 has 14 residues. The trim removed 3 bases at V and 3 bases at J, leaving 3 bases unmatched.

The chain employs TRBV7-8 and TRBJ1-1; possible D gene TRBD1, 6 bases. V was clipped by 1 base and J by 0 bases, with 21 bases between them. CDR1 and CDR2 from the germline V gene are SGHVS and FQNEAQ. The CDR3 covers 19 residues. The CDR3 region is CASSLETGPRRLMNTEAFF. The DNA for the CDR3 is TGTGCCAGCAGCTTAGAGACAGGACCCCGTCGACTTATGAACACTGAAGCTTTCTTT.

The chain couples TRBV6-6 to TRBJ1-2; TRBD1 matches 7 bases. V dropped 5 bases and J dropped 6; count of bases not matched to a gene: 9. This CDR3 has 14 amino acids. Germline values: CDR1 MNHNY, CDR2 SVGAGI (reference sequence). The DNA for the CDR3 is TGTGCCAGCAGTCCCCAGGGGGGCGCAGATGGCTACACCTTC. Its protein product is CASSPQGGADGYTF.

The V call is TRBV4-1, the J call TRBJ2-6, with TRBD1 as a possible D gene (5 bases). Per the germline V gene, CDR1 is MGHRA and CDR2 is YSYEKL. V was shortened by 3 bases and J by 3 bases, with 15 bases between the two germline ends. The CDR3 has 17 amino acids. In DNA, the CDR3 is TGCGCCAGCAGCCATCTACAGGACCTTGGTGGGGCCAACGTCCTGACTTTC. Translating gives CASSHLQDLGGANVLTF.

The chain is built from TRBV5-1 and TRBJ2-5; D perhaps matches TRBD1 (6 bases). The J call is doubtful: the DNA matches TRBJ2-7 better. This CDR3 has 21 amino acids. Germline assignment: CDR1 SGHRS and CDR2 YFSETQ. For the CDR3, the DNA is TGCGCCAGCAGCTTGTACGATCTACAGGTTTCACCACTGACAGGATTTTACGAGCAGTACTTC. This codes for CASSLYDLQVSPLTGFYEQYF.

The CDR3: CASTNGASGGSPQETQYF. The CDR3 DNA reads as TGTGCCAGCACAAACGGGGCTAGCGGGGGGTCCCCACAAGAGACCCAGTACTTC. The V call is TRBV2, the J call TRBJ2-5, with TRBD2 matching 11 bases. The CDR3 loop spans 18 amino acids. The germline CDR1 and CDR2 sequences are SNHLY and FYNNEI. V was clipped by 7 bases and J by 2 bases; unmatched bases: 15.

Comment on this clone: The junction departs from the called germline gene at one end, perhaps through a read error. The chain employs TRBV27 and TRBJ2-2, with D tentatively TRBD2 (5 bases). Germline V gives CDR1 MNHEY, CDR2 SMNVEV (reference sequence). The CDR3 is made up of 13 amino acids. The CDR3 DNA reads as TGTGCCAGCAGTTTATCTAAATCCGGGGAGCTGCTTTTT. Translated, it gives CASSLSKSGELLF.

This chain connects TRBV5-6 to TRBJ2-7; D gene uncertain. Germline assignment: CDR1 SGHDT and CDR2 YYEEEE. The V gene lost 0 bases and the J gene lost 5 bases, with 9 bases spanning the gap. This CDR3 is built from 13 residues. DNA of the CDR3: TGTGCCAGCAGCTTGGAGTATCGCGACGAGCAGTACTTC. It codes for CASSLEYRDEQYF.

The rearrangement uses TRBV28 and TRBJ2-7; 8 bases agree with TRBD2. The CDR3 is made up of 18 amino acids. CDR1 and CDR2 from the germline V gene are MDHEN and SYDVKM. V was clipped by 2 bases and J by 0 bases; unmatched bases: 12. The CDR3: CASSLRLGGSGGSYEQYF. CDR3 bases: TGTGCCAGCAGTTTACGGCTCGGGGGCAGCGGGGGCTCCTACGAGCAGTACTTC.

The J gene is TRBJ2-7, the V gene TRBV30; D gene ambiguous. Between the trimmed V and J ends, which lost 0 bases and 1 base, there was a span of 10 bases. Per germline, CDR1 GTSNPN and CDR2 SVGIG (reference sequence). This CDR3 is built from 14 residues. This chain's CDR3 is CAWSVHEDSYEQYF. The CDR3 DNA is TGTGCCTGGAGTGTACATGAGGATTCCTACGAGCAGTACTTC.

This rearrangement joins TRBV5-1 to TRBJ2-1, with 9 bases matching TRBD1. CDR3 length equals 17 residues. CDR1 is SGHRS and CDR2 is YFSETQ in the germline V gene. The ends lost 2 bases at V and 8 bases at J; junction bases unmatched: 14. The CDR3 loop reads CASSLPGQGPGMDEQFF. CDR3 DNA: TGCGCCAGCAGCTTACCGGGACAGGGCCCCGGGATGGATGAGCAGTTCTTC.

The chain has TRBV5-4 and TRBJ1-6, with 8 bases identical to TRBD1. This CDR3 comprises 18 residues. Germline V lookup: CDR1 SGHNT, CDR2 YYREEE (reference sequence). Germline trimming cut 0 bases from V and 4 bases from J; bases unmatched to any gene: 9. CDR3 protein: CASSLGSGTGGYNSPLHF. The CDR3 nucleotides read TGTGCCAGCAGCTTGGGGTCAGGGACAGGCGGTTATAATTCACCCCTCCACTTT. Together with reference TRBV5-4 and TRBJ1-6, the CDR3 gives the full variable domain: ETGVTQSPTHLIKTRGQQVTLRCSSQSGHNTVSWYQQALGQGPQFIFQYYREEENGRGNFPPRFSGLQFPNYSSELNVNALELDDSALYLCASSLGSGTGGYNSPLHFGNGTRLTVT.

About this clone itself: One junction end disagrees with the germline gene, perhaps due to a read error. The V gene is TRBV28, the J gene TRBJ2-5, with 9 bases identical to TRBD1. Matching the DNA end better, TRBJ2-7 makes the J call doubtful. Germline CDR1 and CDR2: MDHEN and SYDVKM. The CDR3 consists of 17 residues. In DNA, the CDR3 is TGTGCTAGCAGTACAGAAAAGCTCGGGACAGGGTCCTACGAGCAGTACTTC. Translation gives CASSTEKLGTGSYEQYF.

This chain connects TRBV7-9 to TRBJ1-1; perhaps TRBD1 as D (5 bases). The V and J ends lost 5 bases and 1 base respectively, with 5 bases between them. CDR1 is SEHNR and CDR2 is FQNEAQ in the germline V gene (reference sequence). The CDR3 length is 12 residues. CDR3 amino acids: CASSQGNTEAFF. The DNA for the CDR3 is TGTGCCAGCAGCCAGGGGAACACTGAAGCTTTCTTT.

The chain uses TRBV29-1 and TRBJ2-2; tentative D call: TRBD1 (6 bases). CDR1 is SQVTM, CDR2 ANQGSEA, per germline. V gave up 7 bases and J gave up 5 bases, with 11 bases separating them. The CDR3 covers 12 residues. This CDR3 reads CSALQGTGELFF. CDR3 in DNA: TGCAGCGCGTTACAGGGAACCGGGGAGCTGTTTTTT.

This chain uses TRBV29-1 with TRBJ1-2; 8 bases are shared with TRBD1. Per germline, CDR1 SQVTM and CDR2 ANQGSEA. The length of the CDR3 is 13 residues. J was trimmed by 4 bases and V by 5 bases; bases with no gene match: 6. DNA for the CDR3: TGCAGCGTTCCCTCCACAGGGGGCTATGGCTACACCTTC. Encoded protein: CSVPSTGGYGYTF.

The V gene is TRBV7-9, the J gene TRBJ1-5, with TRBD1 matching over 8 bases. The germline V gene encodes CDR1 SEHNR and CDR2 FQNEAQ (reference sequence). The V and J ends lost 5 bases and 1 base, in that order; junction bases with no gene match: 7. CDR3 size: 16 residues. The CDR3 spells CASSLSTGESNQPQHF. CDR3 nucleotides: TGTGCCAGCAGCCTATCGACAGGGGAAAGCAATCAGCCCCAGCATTTT.

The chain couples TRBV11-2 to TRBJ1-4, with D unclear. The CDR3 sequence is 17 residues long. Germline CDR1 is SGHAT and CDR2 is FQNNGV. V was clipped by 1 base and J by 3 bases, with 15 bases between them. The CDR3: CASSLVAGRLSNEKLFF. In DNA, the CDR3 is TGTGCCAGCAGCTTAGTGGCGGGTCGGCTTTCTAATGAAAAACTGTTTTTT.

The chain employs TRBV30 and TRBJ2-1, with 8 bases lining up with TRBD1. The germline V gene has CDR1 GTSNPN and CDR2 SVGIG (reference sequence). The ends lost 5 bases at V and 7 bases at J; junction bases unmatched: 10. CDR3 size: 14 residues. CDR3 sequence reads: CAWVGLTGVNEQFF. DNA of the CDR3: TGTGCCTGGGTGGGCCTGACAGGGGTTAATGAGCAGTTCTTC.

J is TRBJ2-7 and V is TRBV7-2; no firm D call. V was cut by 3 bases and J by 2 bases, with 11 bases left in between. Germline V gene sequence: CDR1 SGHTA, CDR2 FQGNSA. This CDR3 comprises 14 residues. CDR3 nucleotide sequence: TGTGCCAGCAGCTTCTACAGAAAAACCTACGAGCAGTACTTC. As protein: CASSFYRKTYEQYF.

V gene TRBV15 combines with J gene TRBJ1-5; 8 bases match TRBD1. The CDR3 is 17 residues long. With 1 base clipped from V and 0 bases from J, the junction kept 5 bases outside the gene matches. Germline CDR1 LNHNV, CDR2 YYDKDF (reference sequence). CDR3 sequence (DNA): TGTGCCACCAGCAGAGGGGGACAGGTTTATAGCAATCAGCCCCAGCATTTT. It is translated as CATSRGGQVYSNQPQHF.

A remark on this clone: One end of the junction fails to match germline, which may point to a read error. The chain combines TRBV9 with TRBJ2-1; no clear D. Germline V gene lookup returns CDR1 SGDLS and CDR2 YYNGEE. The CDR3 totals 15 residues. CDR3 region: CASSVARGSHNEQFF. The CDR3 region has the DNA TGTGCCAGCAGCGTAGCGCGAGGCTCCCACAATGAGCAGTTCTTC.

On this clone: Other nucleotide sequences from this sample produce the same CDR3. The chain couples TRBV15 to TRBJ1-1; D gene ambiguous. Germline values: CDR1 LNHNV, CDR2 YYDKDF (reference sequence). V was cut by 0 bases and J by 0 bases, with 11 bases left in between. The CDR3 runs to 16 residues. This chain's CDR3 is CATSRDGLFMNTEAFF. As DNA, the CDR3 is TGTGCCACCAGCAGAGATGGGCTGTTCATGAACACTGAAGCTTTCTTT.

This CDR3 reads CASSPTGAGYGYTF. The CDR3, as DNA: TGTGCCAGCAGCCCGACAGGGGCGGGCTATGGCTACACCTTC. This sequence joins TRBV5-6 and TRBJ1-2; 8 bases fit TRBD1. Germline assignment: CDR1 SGHDT and CDR2 YYEEEE. The CDR3 runs 14 residues. V lost 4 bases and J lost 4; bases outside the gene matches: 6.

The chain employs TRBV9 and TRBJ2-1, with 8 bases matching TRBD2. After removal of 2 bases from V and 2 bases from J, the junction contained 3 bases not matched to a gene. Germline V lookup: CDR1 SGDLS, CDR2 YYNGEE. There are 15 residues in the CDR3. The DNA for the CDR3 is TGTGCCAGCAGCGTCGGAGCGGGGGCCTACAATGAGCAGTTCTTC. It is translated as CASSVGAGAYNEQFF.

Written as DNA, the CDR3 is TGTGCCAGCAGCTTATCCCCGGGCGAGCAGTACTTC. Its protein product is CASSLSPGEQYF. This chain connects TRBV7-6 to TRBJ2-7; no firm D call. Deletions cut 2 bases from V and 6 bases from J, with 8 bases between. This CDR3 spans 12 amino acids. Germline values: CDR1 SGHVS, CDR2 FNYEAQ.

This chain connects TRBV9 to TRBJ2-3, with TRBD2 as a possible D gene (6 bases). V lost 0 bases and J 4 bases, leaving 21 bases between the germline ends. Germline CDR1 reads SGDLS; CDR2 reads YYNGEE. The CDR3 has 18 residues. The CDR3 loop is CASSVATTRVKRADTQYF. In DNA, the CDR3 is TGTGCCAGCAGCGTAGCAACGACTAGAGTCAAGAGAGCAGATACGCAGTATTTT.

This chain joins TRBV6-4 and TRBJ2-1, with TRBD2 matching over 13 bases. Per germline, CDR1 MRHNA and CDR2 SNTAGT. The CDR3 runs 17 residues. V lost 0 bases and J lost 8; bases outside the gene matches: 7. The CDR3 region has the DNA TGTGCCAGCAGTGACTCATTTAGACTAGCGGGGGGCCATGAGCAGTTCTTC. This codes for CASSDSFRLAGGHEQFF.

In DNA, the CDR3 is TGTGCCAGCAGTGTAGGGGTGGCTGAAGCTTTCTTT. Its translation is CASSVGVAEAFF. The chain links TRBV6-1 to TRBJ1-1, with a possible D match to TRBD1 (5 bases). V was shortened by 4 bases and J by 6 bases, with 9 bases between the two germline ends. The CDR3 is 12 residues long. In germline, CDR1 is MNHNS, CDR2 SASEGT.

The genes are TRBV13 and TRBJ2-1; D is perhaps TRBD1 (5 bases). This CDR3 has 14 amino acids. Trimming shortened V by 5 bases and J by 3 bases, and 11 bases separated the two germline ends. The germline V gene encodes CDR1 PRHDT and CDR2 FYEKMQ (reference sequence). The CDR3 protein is CASSPGTGYNEQFF. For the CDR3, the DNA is TGTGCCAGCAGCCCCGGTACAGGCTACAATGAGCAGTTCTTC.